The next 27 T cell receptor beta chains were all read from a single sample in a study of blood T cell repertoires in COVID-19. Sequencing used immunoSEQ multiplex PCR; TCRdb keeps in-frame clones, though not all of them. The profile shows about 160,000 clones, more than 75% of them singletons. The sample comprised peripheral blood. Receptors were obtained from a woman between 45 and 65 years old with COVID-19, enrolled during active disease.

On this clone: The sample contains more than one DNA sequence encoding this CDR3. Here the CDR3 reads CASRQGLNTEAFF. The CDR3 DNA is TGTGCCAGCAGACAGGGGTTGAACACTGAAGCTTTCTTT. The chain uses TRBV2 and TRBJ1-1; TRBD1 aligns across 7 bases. This CDR3 has 13 amino acids. Germline values: CDR1 SNHLY, CDR2 FYNNEI. V trimming: 6 bases; J trimming: 0 bases; junction bases outside the gene matches: 1.

The J gene is TRBJ2-3, the V gene TRBV5-4, with 13 bases aligning to TRBD2. This CDR3 is built from 16 residues. Germline V gene sequence: CDR1 SGHNT, CDR2 YYREEE (reference sequence). Unmatched junction bases numbered 7, after V lost 4 bases and J lost 5 bases. The CDR3 spells CASSALLAGGGDTQYF. CDR3 nucleotides: TGTGCCAGCAGCGCCTTACTAGCGGGGGGGGGAGATACGCAGTATTTT.

The genes are TRBV30 and TRBJ1-6; D is perhaps TRBD1 (5 bases). The CDR3 length is 14 residues. V lost 3 bases and J lost 10, with 16 bases in between. Germline CDR1 GTSNPN, CDR2 SVGIG (reference sequence). The CDR3 loop is CAWREPVWGSPLHF. The CDR3 bases are TGTGCCTGGAGAGAACCCGTCTGGGGCTCACCCCTCCACTTT.

A word on this clone: An end of the junction does not agree with germline; a read error may underlie this. Other DNA sequences in this specimen translate into the identical CDR3. This CDR3 is CASSLGLATDTQYF. The CDR3 nucleotides read TGCGCCAGCAGTTTGGGACTAGCAACAGATACGCAGTATTTT. The chain has TRBV5-1 and TRBJ2-3; 9 bases match TRBD2. CDR1 and CDR2 (germline): SGHRS, YFSETQ. The CDR3 has 14 residues. Full variable domain (outside the CDR3, taken from reference TRBV5-1 and TRBJ2-3): KAGVTQTPRYLIKTRGQQVTLSCSPISGHRSVSWYQQTPGQGLQFLFEYFSETQRNKGNFPGRFSGRQFSNSRSEMNVSTLELGDSALYLCASSLGLATDTQYFGPGTRLTVL.

The chain uses TRBV5-1 and TRBJ2-7, with 7 bases fitting TRBD1. In germline, CDR1 is SGHRS, CDR2 YFSETQ. V gave up 4 bases and J gave up 0 bases; unmatched junction bases: 4. The CDR3 has 14 amino acids. The CDR3 here is CASSGQASSYEQYF. Written as DNA, the CDR3 is TGCGCCAGCAGCGGACAGGCCAGCTCCTACGAGCAGTACTTC.

V is TRBV5-1 and J is TRBJ1-2; 7 nucleotides agree with TRBD1. V gave up 4 bases and J gave up 6 bases; unmatched junction bases: 12. The CDR3 is made up of 15 amino acids. Germline values: CDR1 SGHRS, CDR2 YFSETQ. CDR3 bases: TGCGCCAGCAGCAGAGCACTAGGGGGCGAGGATGGCTACACCTTC. Amino acids: CASSRALGGEDGYTF.

CDR3 sequence (DNA): TGTGCCAGCAGCCCATTCCAGGGAGGAGGCTACACCTTC. Its translation: CASSPFQGGGYTF. The rearrangement uses TRBV12-3 or TRBV12-4 and TRBJ1-2; D is possibly TRBD1 (5 bases). This CDR3 is 13 amino acids long. The V and J ends lost 6 bases and 8 bases respectively, with 16 bases between them.

The gene calls are TRBV19 and TRBJ2-3; 7 bases are a match to TRBD2. In germline, CDR1 is LNHDA, CDR2 SQIVND (reference sequence). J was trimmed by 2 bases and V by 4 bases; bases with no gene match: 6. This CDR3 is 15 amino acids long. The CDR3 spells CASSKERGFTDTQYF. The CDR3 DNA reads as TGTGCCAGTAGTAAGGAGCGGGGATTCACAGATACGCAGTATTTT.

The chain carries TRBV7-2 and TRBJ2-5, with TRBD1 matching over 11 bases. V lost 4 bases and J lost 4; bases outside the gene matches: 5. The CDR3 contains 15 residues. Germline assignment: CDR1 SGHTA and CDR2 FQGNSA. DNA for the CDR3: TGTGCCAGCAGCTCAGGGGGGACAGGGGGAGAGACCCAGTACTTC. As protein: CASSSGGTGGETQYF.

V usage is TRBV19 and J usage is TRBJ2-5, with 13 bases identical to TRBD2. Germline V lookup: CDR1 LNHDA, CDR2 SQIVND (reference sequence). V lost 5 bases, J lost 1 base, and 10 bases stayed unmatched. The CDR3 is 18 amino acids. CDR3: CASSPFRTSGGLQETQYF. The DNA for the CDR3 is TGTGCCAGTAGTCCTTTTCGGACTAGCGGGGGACTCCAAGAGACCCAGTACTTC. The entire variable domain, with the rest obtained from reference TRBV19 and TRBJ2-5, is as follows: DGGITQSPKYLFRKEGQNVTLSCEQNLNHDAMYWYRQDPGQGLRLIYYSQIVNDFQKGDIAEGYSVSREKKESFPLTVTSAQKNPTAFYLCASSPFRTSGGLQETQYFGPGTRLLVL.

The chain has TRBV7-2 and TRBJ2-7; D is possibly TRBD1 (6 bases). V lost 3 bases to trimming and J lost 9 bases, with 15 bases between them. The CDR3 has 13 residues. Germline-derived CDR1 and CDR2 are SGHTA and FQGNSA. This CDR3 is CASSLSNRDSQYF. CDR3 sequence (DNA): TGTGCCAGCAGCTTGAGTAACAGGGATTCGCAGTACTTC.

V gene TRBV30 combines with J gene TRBJ1-1, with D hard to call. CDR3 size: 13 residues. Germline lookup yields CDR1 GTSNPN and CDR2 SVGIG (reference sequence). The V gene lost 0 bases and the J gene lost 1 base, with 6 bases spanning the gap. The CDR3 sequence is CAWSVRGNTEAFF. CDR3 sequence (DNA): TGTGCCTGGAGTGTACGGGGGAACACTGAAGCTTTCTTT.

The V call is TRBV24-1, the J call TRBJ1-5; TRBD1 matches at 7 bases. Germline assignment: CDR1 KGHDR and CDR2 SFDVKD. This CDR3 is built from 11 residues. Trimming took 12 bases from V and 5 from J; bases not matched to a gene: 3. The CDR3 sequence: CAADRYQPQHF. For the CDR3, the DNA is TGTGCCGCGGACAGGTATCAGCCCCAGCATTTT.

This clone was seen a single time. The chain uses TRBV7-6 and TRBJ1-2, with D tentatively TRBD1 (6 bases). This CDR3 comprises 14 residues. Germline assignment: CDR1 SGHVS and CDR2 FNYEAQ. Trimming stripped 5 bases from V and 1 base from J, with 11 bases between. The CDR3 sequence: CASSPLDSNYGYTF. The DNA of the CDR3 is TGTGCCAGCAGCCCACTGGACAGTAACTATGGCTACACCTTC.

About this clone: Sequence at one end of the junction differs from germline and may be a read error. The chain links TRBV7-7 to TRBJ2-7, with 7 bases lining up with TRBD1. The CDR3 sequence is 13 residues long. Germline CDR1 is SSHAT and CDR2 is FNYEAQ (reference sequence). The chain's CDR3 is CASSSDRVGEQYF. The CDR3 DNA reads TGTGCTAGCAGCTCCGACAGGGTCGGCGAGCAGTACTTC.

The chain employs TRBV19 and TRBJ2-1, with 12 bases fitting TRBD1. Trimming cost V 3 bases and J 8 bases; bases outside gene matches: 5. Germline V lookup: CDR1 LNHDA, CDR2 SQIVND (reference sequence). The CDR3 is 15 amino acids. CDR3 loop: CASSIYGTGGDEQFF. CDR3 bases: TGTGCCAGTAGTATCTACGGGACAGGGGGCGATGAGCAGTTCTTC.

The chain links TRBV12-5 to TRBJ1-5, with 7 bases aligning to TRBD1. The J segment lost 4 bases and the V segment lost 3 bases, leaving 3 bases of the junction unmatched. The CDR3 has 14 amino acids. The germline CDR1 and CDR2 sequences are LGHNT and FRNRAP. This chain's CDR3 is CASGLGQANQPQHF. As DNA, the CDR3 is TGTGCTAGTGGTTTAGGACAGGCTAATCAGCCCCAGCATTTT.

The V call is TRBV7-2, the J call TRBJ2-3; 8 positions match TRBD1. V gave up 5 bases and J gave up 2 bases; unmatched junction bases: 9. The CDR3 sequence is 16 residues long. CDR1 is SGHTA and CDR2 is FQGNSA in the germline V gene. CDR3 sequence: CASSLTGTGYTDTQYF. In DNA form, the CDR3 reads TGTGCCAGCAGCCTCACCGGGACAGGTTACACAGATACGCAGTATTTT.

The rearrangement uses TRBV6-5 and TRBJ2-7, with 10 bases fitting TRBD1. V dropped 6 bases and J dropped 1; count of bases not matched to a gene: 3. The CDR3 covers 14 residues. Looked up from germline, CDR1 is MNHEY and CDR2 is SVGAGI. CDR3 protein: CASRGQGRSYEQYF. CDR3 nucleotide sequence: TGTGCCAGCAGGGGACAGGGGAGGTCCTACGAGCAGTACTTC.

The CDR3 region is CASSEKEETGKTFF. CDR3 bases: TGTGCCAGCAGTGAAAAGGAGGAGACAGGGAAGACTTTCTTT. This chain uses TRBV6-1 with TRBJ1-1, with 7 bases aligning to TRBD1. Germline V gene sequence: CDR1 MNHNS, CDR2 SASEGT. Trimming cost V 2 bases and J 12 bases; bases outside gene matches: 12. The CDR3 totals 14 residues.

The chain has TRBV5-6 and TRBJ2-3, with 11 positions matching TRBD2. Trimming removed 5 bases from V and 3 bases from J; junction bases left unmatched: 8. Germline CDR1 SGHDT, CDR2 YYEEEE. The CDR3 has 16 residues. DNA of the CDR3: TGTGCCAGCAGGGGATCGACTAGCGGGGCAACAGATACGCAGTATTTT. Its translation is CASRGSTSGATDTQYF.

This clone was seen once. The J gene is TRBJ2-7, the V gene TRBV6-5; a weak D match, TRBD2 (6 bases). The CDR3 runs 15 residues. Trimming took off 1 base at V and 2 bases at J, with 12 bases between the two ends. Looked up from germline, CDR1 is MNHEY and CDR2 is SVGAGI. Written as DNA, the CDR3 is TGTGCCAGCAGTTACTACGGGGGAACTCCCTACGAGCAGTACTTC. Protein sequence: CASSYYGGTPYEQYF.

The chain joins TRBV27 to TRBJ2-6, with 11 bases identical to TRBD2. Trimming at V came to 7 bases and at J to 0 bases, leaving 5 bases not matched to a gene. Germline V lookup: CDR1 MNHEY, CDR2 SMNVEV (reference sequence). This CDR3 region has 17 residues. The CDR3 nucleotides are TGTGCCAGCAAGGGACTAGCGGATCACTCTGGGGCCAACGTCCTGACTTTC. It translates to CASKGLADHSGANVLTF.

This clone was seen a few times. J is TRBJ2-7 and V is TRBV12-3 or TRBV12-4; D possibly corresponds to TRBD2 (6 bases). The CDR3 length is 13 residues. The ends were cut back, 6 bases at V and 6 bases at J, with 15 bases in the middle. Here the CDR3 DNA reads TGTGCCAGCAGGCCCGGACTACTTGGCGAGCAGTACTTC. Translating it yields CASRPGLLGEQYF.

This rearrangement joins TRBV2 to TRBJ2-5, with D possibly being TRBD2 (5 bases). Trimming shortened V by 6 bases and J by 5 bases, and 16 bases separated the two germline ends. Per the germline V gene, CDR1 is SNHLY and CDR2 is FYNNEI. The CDR3 runs to 14 residues. The CDR3 DNA sequence: TGTGCCAGCAGCCCAGATAGCGCAAGGGAGACCCAGTACTTC. This translates into CASSPDSARETQYF.

This clone appeared a few times. This rearrangement joins TRBV5-5 to TRBJ1-3; no reliable D call. Germline V gives CDR1 SGHKS, CDR2 YYEKEE (reference sequence). The CDR3 runs to 14 residues. Trimming shortened V by 6 bases and J by 0 bases, and 10 bases separated the two germline ends. In nucleotides, the CDR3 is TGTGCCAGCAACCCGAGGCTCTCTGGAAACACCATATATTTT. Its translation: CASNPRLSGNTIYF.

The rearrangement uses TRBV3-1 (or the pseudogene TRBV3-2) and TRBJ2-2; D gene ambiguous. The germline V gene encodes CDR1 LGHDT and CDR2 YNNKEL (reference sequence). Trimming stripped 1 base from V and 3 bases from J, with 6 bases between. CDR3 size: 14 residues. The CDR3 nucleotides are TGTGCCAGCAGCCAAGCGTCCTACACCGGGGAGCTGTTTTTT. It specifies CASSQASYTGELFF.